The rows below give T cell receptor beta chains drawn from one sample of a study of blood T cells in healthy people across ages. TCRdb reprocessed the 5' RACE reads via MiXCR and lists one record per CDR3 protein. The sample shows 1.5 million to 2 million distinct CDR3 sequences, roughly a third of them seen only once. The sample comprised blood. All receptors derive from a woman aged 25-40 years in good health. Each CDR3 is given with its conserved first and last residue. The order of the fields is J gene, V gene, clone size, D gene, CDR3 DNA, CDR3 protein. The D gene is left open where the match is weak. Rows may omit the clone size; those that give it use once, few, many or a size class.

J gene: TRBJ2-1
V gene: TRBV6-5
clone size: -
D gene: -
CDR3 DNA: TGTGCCGGCAGTTCCGCTCATAGCTCCTACAATGAGCAGTTCTTC
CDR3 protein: CAGSSAHSSYNEQFF

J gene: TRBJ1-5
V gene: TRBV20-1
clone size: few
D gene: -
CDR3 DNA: TGCAGTGCTAGAGATCTTTGGGGCGGAGGGGCTGACGGTAGCAATCAGCCCCAGCATTTT
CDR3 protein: CSARDLWGGGADGSNQPQHF

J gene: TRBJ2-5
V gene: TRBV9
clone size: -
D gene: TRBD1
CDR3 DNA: TGTGCCAGTAGCAACTACCATGGGACAGCCCAAGAGACCCAGTACTTC
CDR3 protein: CASSNYHGTAQETQYF

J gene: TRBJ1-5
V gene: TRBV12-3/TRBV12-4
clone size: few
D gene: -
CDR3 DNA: TGTGCCAGCAGTTTCGGACACTCAATCAGGCCCCAGCATTTT
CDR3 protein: CASSFGHSIRPQHF

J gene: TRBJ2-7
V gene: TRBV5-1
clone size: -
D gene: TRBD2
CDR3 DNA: TGCGCCAGCAGCTCGTTCGGGGGGGGCGTCTACGAGCAGTACTTC
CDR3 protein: CASSSFGGGVYEQYF

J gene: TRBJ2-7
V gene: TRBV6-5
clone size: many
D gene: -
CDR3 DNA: TGTGCCAGCAGTTACGACGGAACTTCCTACGAGCAGTACTTC
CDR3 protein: CASSYDGTSYEQYF

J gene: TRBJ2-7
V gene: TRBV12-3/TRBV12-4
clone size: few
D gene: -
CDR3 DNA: TGTGCCCGCAGTCCCACAGACAGAGGCGAGCAGTACTTC
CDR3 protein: CARSPTDRGEQYF

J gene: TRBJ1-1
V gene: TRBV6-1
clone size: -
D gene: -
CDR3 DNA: TGTGCCAGCAGTTGGACAGCTGAAGCTTTCTTT
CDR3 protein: CASSWTAEAFF

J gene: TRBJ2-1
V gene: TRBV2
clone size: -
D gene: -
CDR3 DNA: TGTGCCAGCAGTGCCAAGCGGCTAGCAAACAACAATGAGCAGTTCTTC
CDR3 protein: CASSAKRLANNNEQFF

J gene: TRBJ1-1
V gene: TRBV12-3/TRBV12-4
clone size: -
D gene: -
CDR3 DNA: TGTGCCAGCAGTTTAGAGGTTGGCAATGAAGCTTTCTTT
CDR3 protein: CASSLEVGNEAFF

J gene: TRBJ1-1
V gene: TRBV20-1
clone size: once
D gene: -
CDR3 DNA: TGCAGTGCTAGACTACTAGGGGGGGCTTTCTTT
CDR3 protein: CSARLLGGAFF

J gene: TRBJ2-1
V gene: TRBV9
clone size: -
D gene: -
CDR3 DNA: TGTGCCAGCAACTCCGGGACCCCAGCTGGTGAGCAGTTCTTC
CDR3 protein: CASNSGTPAGEQFF

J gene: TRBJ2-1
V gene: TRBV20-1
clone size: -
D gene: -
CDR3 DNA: TGCAGTGCTAGAGAAGCCAAACCCACTGAGCAGTTCTTC
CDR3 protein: CSAREAKPTEQFF

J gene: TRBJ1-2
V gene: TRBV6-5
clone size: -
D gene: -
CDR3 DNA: TGTGCCAGCAGTTATCAACAGAACTGTGGCTACACCTTC
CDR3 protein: CASSYQQNCGYTF

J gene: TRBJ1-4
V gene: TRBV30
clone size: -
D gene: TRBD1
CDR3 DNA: TGTGCCTGGGGAGAGACAGGGTTGGGTGGTGAAAAACTGTTTTTT
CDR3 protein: CAWGETGLGGEKLFF

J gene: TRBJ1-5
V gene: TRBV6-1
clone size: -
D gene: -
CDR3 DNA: TGTGCCAGCAGTGGTGTGGACAACAATCAGCCCCAGCATTTT
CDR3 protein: CASSGVDNNQPQHF

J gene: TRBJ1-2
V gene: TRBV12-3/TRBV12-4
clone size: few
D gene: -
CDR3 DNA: TGTGCCAGCAGGGCGGCGGGGATCAACTATGGCTACACCTTC
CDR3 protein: CASRAAGINYGYTF

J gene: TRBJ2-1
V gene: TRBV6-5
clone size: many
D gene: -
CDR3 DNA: TGTGCCAGCAGTTACTCTGGCTACAATGAGCAGTTCTTC
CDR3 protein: CASSYSGYNEQFF

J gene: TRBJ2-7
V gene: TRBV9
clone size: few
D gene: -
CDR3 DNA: TGTGCCAGCAGCGTGGACCCGGGACATTGCTACGAGCAGTACTTC
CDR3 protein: CASSVDPGHCYEQYF

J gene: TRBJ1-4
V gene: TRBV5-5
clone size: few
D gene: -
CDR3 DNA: TGTGCCAGCAGCTCAAGCAGGGTGGTTGAAAAACTGTTTTTT
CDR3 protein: CASSSSRVVEKLFF

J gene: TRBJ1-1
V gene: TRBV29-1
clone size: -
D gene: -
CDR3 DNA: TGCAGCGTTCGTACAGGGAAGGGTACTGAAGCTTTCTTT
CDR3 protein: CSVRTGKGTEAFF

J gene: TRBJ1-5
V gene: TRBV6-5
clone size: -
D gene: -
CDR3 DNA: TGTGCCAGCAGTACCACAGCGCGCAATCAGCCCCAGCATTTT
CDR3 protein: CASSTTARNQPQHF

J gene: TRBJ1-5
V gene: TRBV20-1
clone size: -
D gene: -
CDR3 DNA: TGCAGTGCTAGAAAGGGGGGGGGGACATCGCCCCAGCATTTT
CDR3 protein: CSARKGGGTSPQHF

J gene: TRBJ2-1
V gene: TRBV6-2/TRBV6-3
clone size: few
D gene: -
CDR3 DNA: TGTGCCAGCAGTTACCAAGAGTACAATGAGCAGTTCTTC
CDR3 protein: CASSYQEYNEQFF

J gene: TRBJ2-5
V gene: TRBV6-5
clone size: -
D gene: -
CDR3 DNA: TGTGCCAGCGGTCCCATCCCGGAGACCCAGTACTTC
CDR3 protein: CASGPIPETQYF

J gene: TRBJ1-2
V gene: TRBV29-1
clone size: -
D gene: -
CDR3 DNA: TGCAGCGTTGAGGCCGGGGGCTGGGGCTACACCTTC
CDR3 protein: CSVEAGGWGYTF

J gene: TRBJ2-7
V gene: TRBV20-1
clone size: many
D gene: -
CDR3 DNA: TGCAGTGCTAGATTGGGCATCATCTACGAGCAGTACTTC
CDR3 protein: CSARLGIIYEQYF

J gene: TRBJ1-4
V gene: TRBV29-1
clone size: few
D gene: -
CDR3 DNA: TGCAGCGTTGAAATCGGGGAGAGTGAAAAACTGTTTTTT
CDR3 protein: CSVEIGESEKLFF

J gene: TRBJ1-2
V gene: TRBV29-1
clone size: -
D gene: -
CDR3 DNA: TGCAGCGTTGAGGCGCGGTATGGCTACACCTTC
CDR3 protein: CSVEARYGYTF

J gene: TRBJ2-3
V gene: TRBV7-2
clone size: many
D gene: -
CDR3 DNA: TGTGCCAGCAGAGCAGAGACAGATACGCAGTATTTT
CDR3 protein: CASRAETDTQYF

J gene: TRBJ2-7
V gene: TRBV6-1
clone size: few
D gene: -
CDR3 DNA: TGTGCCAGCAGTAAAGACTACTACGATAGCTCCTACGAGCAGTACTTC
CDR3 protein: CASSKDYYDSSYEQYF

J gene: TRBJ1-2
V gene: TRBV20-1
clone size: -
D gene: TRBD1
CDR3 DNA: TGCAGTGCTAGTTGGGACAGGTCGTTTGACTATGGCTACACCTTC
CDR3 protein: CSASWDRSFDYGYTF

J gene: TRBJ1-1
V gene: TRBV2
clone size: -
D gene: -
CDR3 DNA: TGTGCCACCCTACAGAAAATGAACACTGAAGCTTTCTTT
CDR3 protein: CATLQKMNTEAFF

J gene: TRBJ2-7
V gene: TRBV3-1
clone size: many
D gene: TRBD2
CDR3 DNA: TGCGCCAGCAGCCAAGGGGCGGGGGATTACGAGCAGTACTTC
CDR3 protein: CASSQGAGDYEQYF

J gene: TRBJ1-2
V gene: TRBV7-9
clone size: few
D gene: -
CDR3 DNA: TGTGCCAGCAGCTTAGGGACACCAGCTAACTATGGCTACACCTTC
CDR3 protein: CASSLGTPANYGYTF

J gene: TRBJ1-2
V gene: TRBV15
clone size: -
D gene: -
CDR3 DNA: TGTGCCACCAGCAGAGATCGGGGGAGAGGGGATGGCTACACCTTC
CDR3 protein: CATSRDRGRGDGYTF

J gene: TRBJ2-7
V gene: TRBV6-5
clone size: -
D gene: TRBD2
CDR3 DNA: TGTGCCAGCAAGCTGGGACTAGCGGGAACCTACGAGCAGTACTTC
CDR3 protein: CASKLGLAGTYEQYF

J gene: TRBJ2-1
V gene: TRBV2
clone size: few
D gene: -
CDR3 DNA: TGTGCCAGCATTCCTAGATCGGAGGTCCATGAGCAGTTCTTC
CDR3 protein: CASIPRSEVHEQFF

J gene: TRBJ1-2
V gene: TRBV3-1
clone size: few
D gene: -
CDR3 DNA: TGTGCCAGCAGCCAAGTTTTGCTTAGGGGGAGCTACACCTTC
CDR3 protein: CASSQVLLRGSYTF

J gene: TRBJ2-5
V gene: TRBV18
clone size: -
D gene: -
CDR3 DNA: TGTGCCAGCTCACGAAACCTCGGAGAGACCCAGTACTTC
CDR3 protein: CASSRNLGETQYF

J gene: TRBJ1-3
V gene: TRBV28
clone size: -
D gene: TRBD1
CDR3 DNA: TGTGCCAGCAGTTTACAGGGGGCGCCCGGAAACACCATATATTTT
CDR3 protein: CASSLQGAPGNTIYF

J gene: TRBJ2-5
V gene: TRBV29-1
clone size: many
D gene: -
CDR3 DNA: TGCAGCGTTCGGACACCTCAAGAGACCCAGTACTTC
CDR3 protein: CSVRTPQETQYF

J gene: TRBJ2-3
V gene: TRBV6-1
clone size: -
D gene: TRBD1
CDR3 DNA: TGTGCCAGCAGTGGCGGGACAGGGGGCGGGACAGATACGCAGTATTTT
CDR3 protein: CASSGGTGGGTDTQYF

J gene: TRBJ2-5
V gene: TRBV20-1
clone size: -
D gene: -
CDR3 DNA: TGCAGTGCTAGAGTTATAGGGTCCCAAGAGACCCAGTACTTC
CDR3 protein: CSARVIGSQETQYF

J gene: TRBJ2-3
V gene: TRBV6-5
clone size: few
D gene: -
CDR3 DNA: TGTGCCAGCAGTTACCGACTGAACCCGGAAATACATACGCAGTATTTT
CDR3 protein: CASSYRLNPEIHTQYF

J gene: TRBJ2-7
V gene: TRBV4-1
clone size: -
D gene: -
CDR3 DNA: TGCGCCAGCAGCCAATGCCCCCGGGATCCCTACGAGCAGTACTTC
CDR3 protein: CASSQCPRDPYEQYF

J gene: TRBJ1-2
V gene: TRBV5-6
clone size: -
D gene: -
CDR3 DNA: TGTGCCAGCAGCTTGCGGTCCGGGGACTATGGCTACACCTTC
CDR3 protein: CASSLRSGDYGYTF

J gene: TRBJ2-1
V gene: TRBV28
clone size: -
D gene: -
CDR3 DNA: TGTGCCACCGCGTCGGCAGGAGGAGGGGACAATGAGCAGTTCTTC
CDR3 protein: CATASAGGGDNEQFF

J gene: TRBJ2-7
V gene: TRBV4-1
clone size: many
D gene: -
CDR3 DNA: TGCGCCAGCAGCCATAGCTCGGGAACCATCTACGAGCAGTACTTC
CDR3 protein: CASSHSSGTIYEQYF

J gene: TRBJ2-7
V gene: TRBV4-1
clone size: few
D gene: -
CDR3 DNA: TGCGCCAGCAGACTAACTGGAACTAAATCCTACGAGCAGTACTTC
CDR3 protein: CASRLTGTKSYEQYF

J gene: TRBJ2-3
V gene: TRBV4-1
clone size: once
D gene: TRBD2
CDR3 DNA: TGCGCCAGCAGCAAGACTAGCGGGACCCGCGCAGATACGCAGTATTTT
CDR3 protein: CASSKTSGTRADTQYF

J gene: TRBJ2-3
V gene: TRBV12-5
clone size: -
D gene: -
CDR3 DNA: TGTGCTAGTGGTTTAGGAGCCACGCAGTATTTT
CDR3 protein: CASGLGATQYF